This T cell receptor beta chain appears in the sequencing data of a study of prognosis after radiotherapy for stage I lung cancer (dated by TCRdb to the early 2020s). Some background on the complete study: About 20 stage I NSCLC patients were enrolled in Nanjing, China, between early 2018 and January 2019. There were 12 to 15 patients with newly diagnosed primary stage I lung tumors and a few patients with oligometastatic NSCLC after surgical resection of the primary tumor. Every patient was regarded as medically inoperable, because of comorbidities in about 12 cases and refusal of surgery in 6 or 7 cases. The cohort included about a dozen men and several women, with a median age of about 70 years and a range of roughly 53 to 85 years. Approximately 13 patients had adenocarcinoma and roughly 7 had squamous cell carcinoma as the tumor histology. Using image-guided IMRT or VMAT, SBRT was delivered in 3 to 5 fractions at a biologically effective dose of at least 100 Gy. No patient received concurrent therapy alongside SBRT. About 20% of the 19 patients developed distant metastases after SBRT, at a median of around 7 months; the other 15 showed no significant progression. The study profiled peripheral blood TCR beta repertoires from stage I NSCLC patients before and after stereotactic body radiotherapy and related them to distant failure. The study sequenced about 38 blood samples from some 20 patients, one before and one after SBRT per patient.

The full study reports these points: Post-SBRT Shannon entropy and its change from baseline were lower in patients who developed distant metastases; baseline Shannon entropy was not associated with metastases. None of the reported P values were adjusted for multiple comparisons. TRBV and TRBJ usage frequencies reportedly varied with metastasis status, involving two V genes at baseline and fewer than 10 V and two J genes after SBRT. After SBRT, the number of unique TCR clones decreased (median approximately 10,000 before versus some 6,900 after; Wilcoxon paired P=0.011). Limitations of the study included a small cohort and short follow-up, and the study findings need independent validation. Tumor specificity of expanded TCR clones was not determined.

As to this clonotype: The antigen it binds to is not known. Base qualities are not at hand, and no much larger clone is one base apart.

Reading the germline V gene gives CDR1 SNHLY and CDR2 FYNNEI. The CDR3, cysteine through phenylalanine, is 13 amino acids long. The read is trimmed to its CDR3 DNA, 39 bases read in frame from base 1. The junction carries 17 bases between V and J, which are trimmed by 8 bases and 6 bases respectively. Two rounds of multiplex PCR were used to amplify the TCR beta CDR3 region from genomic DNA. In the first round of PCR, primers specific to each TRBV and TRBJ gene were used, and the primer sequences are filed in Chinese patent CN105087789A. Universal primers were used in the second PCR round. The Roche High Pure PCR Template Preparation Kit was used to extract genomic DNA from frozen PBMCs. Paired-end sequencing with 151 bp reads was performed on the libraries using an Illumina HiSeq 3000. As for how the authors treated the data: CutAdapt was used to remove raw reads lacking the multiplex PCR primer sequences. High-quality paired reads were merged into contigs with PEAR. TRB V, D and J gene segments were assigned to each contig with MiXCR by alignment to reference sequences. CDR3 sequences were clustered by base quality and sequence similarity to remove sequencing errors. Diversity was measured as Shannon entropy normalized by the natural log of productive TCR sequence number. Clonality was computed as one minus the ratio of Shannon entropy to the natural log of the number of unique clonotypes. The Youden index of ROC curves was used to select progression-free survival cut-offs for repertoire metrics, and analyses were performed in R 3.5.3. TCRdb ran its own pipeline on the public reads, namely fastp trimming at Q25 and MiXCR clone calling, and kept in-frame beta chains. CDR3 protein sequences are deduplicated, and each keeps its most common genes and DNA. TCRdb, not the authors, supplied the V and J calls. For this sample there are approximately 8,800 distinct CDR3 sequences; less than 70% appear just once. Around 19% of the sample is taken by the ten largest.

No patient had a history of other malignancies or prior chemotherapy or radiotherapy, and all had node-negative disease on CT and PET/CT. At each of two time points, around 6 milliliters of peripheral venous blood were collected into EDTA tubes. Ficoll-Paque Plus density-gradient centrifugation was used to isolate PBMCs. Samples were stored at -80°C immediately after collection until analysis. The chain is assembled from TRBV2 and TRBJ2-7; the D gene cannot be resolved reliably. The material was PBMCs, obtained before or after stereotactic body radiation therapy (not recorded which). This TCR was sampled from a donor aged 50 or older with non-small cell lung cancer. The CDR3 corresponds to CASRPTLGREQYF. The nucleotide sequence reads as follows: TGTGCCAGCCGGCCGACCTTGGGTCGCGAGCAGTACTTC.